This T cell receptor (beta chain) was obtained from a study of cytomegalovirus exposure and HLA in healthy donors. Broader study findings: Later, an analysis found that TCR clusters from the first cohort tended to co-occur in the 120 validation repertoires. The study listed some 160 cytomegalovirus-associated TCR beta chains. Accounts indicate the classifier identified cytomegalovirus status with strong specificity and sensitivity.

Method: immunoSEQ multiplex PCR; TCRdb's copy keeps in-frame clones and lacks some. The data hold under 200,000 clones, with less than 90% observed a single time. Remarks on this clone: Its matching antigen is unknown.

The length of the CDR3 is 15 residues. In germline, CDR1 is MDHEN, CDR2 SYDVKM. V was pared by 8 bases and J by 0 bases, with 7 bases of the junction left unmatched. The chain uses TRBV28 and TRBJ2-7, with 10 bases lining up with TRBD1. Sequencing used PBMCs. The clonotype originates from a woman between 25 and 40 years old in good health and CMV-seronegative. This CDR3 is CASQRDRGNSYEQYF. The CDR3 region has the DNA TGTGCCAGCCAAAGGGACAGGGGCAACTCCTACGAGCAGTACTTC.